The rows below give T cell receptor beta chains drawn from one sample of a study of CD4 T cells in relation to SARS-CoV-2 and coronaviruses. Their recognized antigens are unknown. Profiling relied on immunoSEQ multiplex PCR, and the TCRdb table lists in-frame clones only, not all of them. The sample carries around 25,000 clones, around 75% recorded once. What was sequenced was CD4+ T cells from PBMCs, cultured in vitro. The origin of the receptors is a human donor in good health. Both conserved end residues are part of each CDR3. Fields, in order: V gene, clone size, J gene, CDR3 length, D gene, CDR3 protein, CDR3 DNA. D genes are given only for firm matches. Clone size is given for some rows only: seen once, a few or many times, or a class if the clone is expanded.

TRBV6-5	-	TRBJ2-7	14	-	CASSYSYGAHEQYF	TGTGCCAGCAGTTACTCATATGGGGCCCACGAGCAGTACTTC
TRBV18	once	TRBJ1-1	13	-	CASSSGQDTEAFF	TGTGCCAGCTCATCAGGACAAGACACTGAAGCTTTCTTT
TRBV7-2	few	TRBJ2-7	15	-	CASRPRGTQTYEQYF	TGTGCCAGCAGACCAAGGGGGACTCAAACCTACGAGCAGTACTTC
TRBV6-5	-	TRBJ2-7	14	-	CASSYSVVNYEQYF	TGTGCCAGCAGTTACTCGGTGGTGAACTACGAGCAGTACTTC
TRBV18	-	TRBJ2-7	18	-	CASSPWGGGGVNSYEQYF	TGTGCCAGCTCACCATGGGGGGGCGGAGGGGTCAACTCCTACGAGCAGTACTTC
TRBV5-1	few	TRBJ1-6	15	-	CASSLEATQGSPLHF	TGCGCCAGCAGCTTGGAGGCAACCCAGGGCTCACCCCTCCACTTT
TRBV7-9	-	TRBJ1-2	14	-	CASSLEREGYGYTF	TGTGCCAGCAGCTTAGAGCGGGAGGGCTATGGCTACACCTTC
TRBV7-9	-	TRBJ1-1	15	-	CASSLWAGVNTEAFF	TGTGCCAGCAGCTTATGGGCAGGGGTGAACACTGAAGCTTTCTTT
TRBV5-8	-	TRBJ1-3	17	-	CASSVTYGTYSGNTIYF	TGTGCCAGCAGCGTAACTTACGGGACCTACTCTGGAAACACCATATATTTT
TRBV29-1	-	TRBJ2-3	14	-	CSVEMTGAGDTQYF	TGCAGCGTCGAAATGACTGGAGCAGGGGATACGCAGTATTTT
TRBV7-9	-	TRBJ2-1	16	TRBD2	CASSYGTSGRVYEQFF	TGTGCCAGCAGCTACGGGACTAGCGGGAGAGTTTATGAGCAGTTCTTC
TRBV4-3	-	TRBJ2-6	18	-	CASSLVRDTFAGANVLTF	TGCGCCAGCAGCCTAGTCAGGGACACGTTTGCTGGGGCCAACGTCCTGACTTTC
TRBV5-6	once	TRBJ2-5	17	TRBD2	CASSLGALAGMMETQYF	TGTGCCAGCAGCTTGGGGGCACTAGCGGGGATGATGGAGACCCAGTACTTC
TRBV10-3	-	TRBJ2-1	19	TRBD2	CAIRSTGSSGRRIQSEQFF	TGTGCCATCAGGAGCACCGGGTCTAGCGGGAGGAGAATACAAAGTGAGCAGTTCTTC
TRBV7-2	once	TRBJ2-6	15	-	CASSPLGSGANVLTF	TGTGCCAGCAGCCCTCTGGGATCTGGGGCCAACGTCCTGACTTTC
TRBV9	-	TRBJ2-7	15	TRBD1	CASSPWDRFTYEQYF	TGTGCCAGCAGCCCCTGGGACAGATTTACCTACGAGCAGTACTTC
TRBV30	-	TRBJ1-3	16	TRBD1	CAWSRQGASSGNTIYF	TGTGCCTGGAGCCGACAGGGGGCGAGCTCTGGAAACACCATATATTTT
TRBV2	-	TRBJ2-2	19	TRBD2	CASIVGGLAGLGHTGELFF	TGTGCCAGCATAGTCGGCGGACTAGCGGGGCTTGGCCACACCGGGGAGCTGTTTTTT
TRBV25-1	-	TRBJ2-5	12	-	CASRAPQETQYF	TGTGCCAGCAGGGCTCCACAAGAGACCCAGTACTTC
TRBV4-1	-	TRBJ2-1	17	-	CASSQLDGLTPYNEQFF	TGCGCCAGCAGCCAACTAGATGGACTCACCCCCTACAATGAGCAGTTCTTC
TRBV2	-	TRBJ2-6	18	-	CASSGMGRFISGANVLTF	TGTGCCAGCAGCGGGATGGGACGCTTCATCTCTGGGGCCAACGTCCTGACTTTC
TRBV11-2	-	TRBJ2-1	15	TRBD2	CASTLGSGGNNEQFF	TGTGCCAGCACCTTGGGTAGCGGGGGGAACAATGAGCAGTTCTTC